This paragraph covers one T cell receptor (beta chain) sequence. Original analysis: By means of reference gene primer amplification, nucleated cell counts were estimated. The protocol was immunoSEQ multiplex PCR, while the TCRdb copy is restricted to in-frame clones and leaves out a portion. D and trimming come from the DNA, and the V and J calls and clone size come from that table. Of more than 35,000 clones listed, approximately 80% were seen once; the top ten hold roughly 14%. These data are taken from a study of blood T cell repertoires in COVID-19. About the study: Material from acute and convalescent COVID-19 was sourced from the United States, Italy and Spain.

V shed 8 bases and J shed 0 bases, with 13 bases lying between them. This CDR3 is 13 amino acids long. Germline CDR1 is SQVTM and CDR2 is ANQGSEA. This TCR came from a man aged 45 to 65 with active or convalescent COVID-19. The specimen sequenced was peripheral blood. V is TRBV29-1 and J is TRBJ1-1; maybe TRBD1 (5 bases). The CDR3 loop reads CSSATALNTEAFF. The CDR3, as DNA: TGCAGCAGTGCGACAGCCCTGAACACTGAAGCTTTCTTT.